This TCR beta chain appears in the sequencing data of a study of identical twins. TCRdb processed the 5' RACE reads anew with MiXCR; each CDR3 protein has one entry. This sample yields fewer than 650,000 distinct CDR3 sequences, of which roughly 6.6% are seen a single time; around 1.6% belongs to the top ten. Whole-study findings and limits: For monozygotic twins, models underestimated out-of-frame TCR alpha sharing. Zero-insertion analyses might be partly confounded by invariant T cells like MAIT and iNKT.

Per the germline V gene, CDR1 is SGHRS and CDR2 is YFSETQ. Trimming stripped 2 bases from V and 1 base from J, with 13 bases between. This CDR3 is 15 amino acids long. This clonotype was recorded at least ten times. Its antigen is not identified. No donor was unhealthy or non-Caucasian. These same data were also listed under a study on yellow fever vaccine responses in identical twins.

The source is a woman under 30 in good health. The gene calls are TRBV5-1 and TRBJ2-7; possible D gene TRBD1, 6 bases. The sample was PBMCs. CDR3 residues: CASSFGGQPSYEQYF. CDR3 nucleotides: TGCGCCAGCAGCTTCGGTGGACAGCCGTCCTACGAGCAGTACTTC.